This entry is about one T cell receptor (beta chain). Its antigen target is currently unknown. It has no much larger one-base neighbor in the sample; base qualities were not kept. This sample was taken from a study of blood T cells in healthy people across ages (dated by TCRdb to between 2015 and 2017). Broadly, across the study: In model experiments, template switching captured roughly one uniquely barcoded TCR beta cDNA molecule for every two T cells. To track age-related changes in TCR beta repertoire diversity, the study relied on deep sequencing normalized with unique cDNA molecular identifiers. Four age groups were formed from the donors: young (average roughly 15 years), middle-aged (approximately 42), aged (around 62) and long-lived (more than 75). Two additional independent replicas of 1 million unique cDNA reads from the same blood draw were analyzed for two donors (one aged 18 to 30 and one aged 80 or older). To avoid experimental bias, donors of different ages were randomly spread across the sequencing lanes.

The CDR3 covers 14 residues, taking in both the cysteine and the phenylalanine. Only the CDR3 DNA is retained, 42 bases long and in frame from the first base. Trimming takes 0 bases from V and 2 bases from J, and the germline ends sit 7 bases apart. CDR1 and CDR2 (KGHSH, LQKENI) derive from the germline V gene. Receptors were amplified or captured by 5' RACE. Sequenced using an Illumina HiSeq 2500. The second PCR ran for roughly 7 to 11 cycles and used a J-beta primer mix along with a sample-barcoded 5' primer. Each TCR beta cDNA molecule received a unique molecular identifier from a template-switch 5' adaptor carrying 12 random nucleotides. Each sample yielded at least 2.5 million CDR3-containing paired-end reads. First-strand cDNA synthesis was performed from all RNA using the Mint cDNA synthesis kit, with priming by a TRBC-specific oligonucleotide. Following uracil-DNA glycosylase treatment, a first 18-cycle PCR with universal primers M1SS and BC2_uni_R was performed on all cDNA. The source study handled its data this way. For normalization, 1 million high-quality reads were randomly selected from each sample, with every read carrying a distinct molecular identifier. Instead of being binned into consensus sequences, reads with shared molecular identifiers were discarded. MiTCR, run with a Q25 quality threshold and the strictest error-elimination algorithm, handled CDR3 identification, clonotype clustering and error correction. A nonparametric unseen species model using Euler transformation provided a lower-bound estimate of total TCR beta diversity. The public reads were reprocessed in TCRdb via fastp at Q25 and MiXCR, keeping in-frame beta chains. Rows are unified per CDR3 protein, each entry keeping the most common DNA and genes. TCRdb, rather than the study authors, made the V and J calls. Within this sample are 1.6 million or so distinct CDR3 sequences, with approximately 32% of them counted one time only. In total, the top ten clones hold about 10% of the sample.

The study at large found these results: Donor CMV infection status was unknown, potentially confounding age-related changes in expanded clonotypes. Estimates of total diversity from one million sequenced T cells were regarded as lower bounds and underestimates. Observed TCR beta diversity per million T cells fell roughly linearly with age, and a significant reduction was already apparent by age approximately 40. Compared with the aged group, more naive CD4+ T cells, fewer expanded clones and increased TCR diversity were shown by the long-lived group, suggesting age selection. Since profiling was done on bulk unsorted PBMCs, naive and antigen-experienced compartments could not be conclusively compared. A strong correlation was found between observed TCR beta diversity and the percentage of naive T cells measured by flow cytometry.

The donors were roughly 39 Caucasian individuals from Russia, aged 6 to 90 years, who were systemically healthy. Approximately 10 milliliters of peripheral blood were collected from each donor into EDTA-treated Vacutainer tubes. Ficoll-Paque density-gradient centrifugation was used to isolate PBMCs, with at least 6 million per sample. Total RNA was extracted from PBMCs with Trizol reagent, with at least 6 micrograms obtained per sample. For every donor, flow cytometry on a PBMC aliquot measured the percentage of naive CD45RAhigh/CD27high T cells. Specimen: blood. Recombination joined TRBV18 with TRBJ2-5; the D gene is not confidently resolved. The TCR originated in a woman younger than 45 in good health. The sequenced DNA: TGTGCCAGCTCACCACCTTCGCCTCAAGAGACCCAGTACTTC. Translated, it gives CASSPPSPQETQYF.